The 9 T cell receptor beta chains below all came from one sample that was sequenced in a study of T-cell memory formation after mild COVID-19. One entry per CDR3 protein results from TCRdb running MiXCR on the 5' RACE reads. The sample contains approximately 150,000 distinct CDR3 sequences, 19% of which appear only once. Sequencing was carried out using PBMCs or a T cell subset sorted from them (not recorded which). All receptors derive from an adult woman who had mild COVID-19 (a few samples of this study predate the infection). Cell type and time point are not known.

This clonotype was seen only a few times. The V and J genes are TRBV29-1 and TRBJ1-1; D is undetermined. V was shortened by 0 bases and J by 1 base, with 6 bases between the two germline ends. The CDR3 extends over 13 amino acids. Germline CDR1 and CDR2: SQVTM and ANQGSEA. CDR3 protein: CSVEEGRNTEAFF. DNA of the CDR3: TGCAGCGTTGAAGAGGGCAGGAACACTGAAGCTTTCTTT.

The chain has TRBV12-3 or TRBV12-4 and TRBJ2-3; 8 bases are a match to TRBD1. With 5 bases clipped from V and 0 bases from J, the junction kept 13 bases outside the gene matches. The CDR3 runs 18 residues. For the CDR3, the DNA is TGTGCCAGCAGTCACCCAGCCTGGACAGGGATTAGCACAGATACGCAGTATTTT. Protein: CASSHPAWTGISTDTQYF.

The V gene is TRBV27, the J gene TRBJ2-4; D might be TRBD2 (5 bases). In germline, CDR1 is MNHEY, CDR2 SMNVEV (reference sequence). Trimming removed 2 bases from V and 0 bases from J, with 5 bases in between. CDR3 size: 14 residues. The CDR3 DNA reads TGTGCCAGCAGTTTAGAGGGAGCCAAAAACATTCAGTACTTC. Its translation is CASSLEGAKNIQYF.

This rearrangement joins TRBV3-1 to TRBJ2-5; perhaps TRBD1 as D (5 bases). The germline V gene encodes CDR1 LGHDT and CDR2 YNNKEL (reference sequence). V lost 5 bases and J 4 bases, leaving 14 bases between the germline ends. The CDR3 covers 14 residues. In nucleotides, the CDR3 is TGTGCCAGCAGCTCTTTCATAGGGGCAGAGACCCAGTACTTC. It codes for CASSSFIGAETQYF.

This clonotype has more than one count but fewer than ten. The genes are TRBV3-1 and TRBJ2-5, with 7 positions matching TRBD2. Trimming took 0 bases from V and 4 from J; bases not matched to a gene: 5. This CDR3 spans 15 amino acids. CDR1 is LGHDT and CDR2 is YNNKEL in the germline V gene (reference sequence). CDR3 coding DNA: TGTGCCAGCAGCCAAGATTGGGAGGGAGCAGAGACCCAGTACTTC. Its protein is CASSQDWEGAETQYF.

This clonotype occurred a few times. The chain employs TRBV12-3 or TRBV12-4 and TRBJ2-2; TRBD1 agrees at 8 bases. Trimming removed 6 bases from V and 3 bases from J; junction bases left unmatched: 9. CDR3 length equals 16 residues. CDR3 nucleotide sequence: TGTGCCAGCAGACCTACGACAGGGGCCCACACCGGGGAGCTGTTTTTT. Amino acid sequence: CASRPTTGAHTGELFF.

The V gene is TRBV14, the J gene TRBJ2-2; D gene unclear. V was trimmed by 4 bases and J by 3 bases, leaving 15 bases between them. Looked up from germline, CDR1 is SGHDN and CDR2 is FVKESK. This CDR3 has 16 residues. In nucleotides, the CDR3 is TGTGCCAGCAGCCGGTGGCTGGATTCGGACACCGGGGAGCTGTTTTTT. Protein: CASSRWLDSDTGELFF.

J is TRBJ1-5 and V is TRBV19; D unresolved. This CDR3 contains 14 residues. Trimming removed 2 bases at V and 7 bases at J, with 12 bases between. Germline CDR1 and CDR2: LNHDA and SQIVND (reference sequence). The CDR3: CASSITGEGQPQHF. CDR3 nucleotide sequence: TGTGCCAGTAGTATAACCGGGGAAGGGCAGCCCCAGCATTTT.

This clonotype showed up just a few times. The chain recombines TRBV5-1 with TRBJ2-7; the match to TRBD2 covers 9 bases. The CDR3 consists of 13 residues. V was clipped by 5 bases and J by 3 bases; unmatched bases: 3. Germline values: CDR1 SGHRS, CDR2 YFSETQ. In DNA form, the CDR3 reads TGCGCCAGCAGGATGACTAGCGGCTACGAGCAGTACTTC. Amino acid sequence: CASRMTSGYEQYF.